This T cell receptor beta chain is from a study of CXCR3-negative and CXCR3-positive naive CD8 T cells. There are 13 residues in the CDR3. Germline V gives CDR1 SQVTM, CDR2 ANQGSEA. In preparing the TRB cDNA libraries, 5' RACE with UMI labels was used. Using the 5' RACE reads, TCRdb records one entry per CDR3 protein without DNA. The sample has around 81,000 distinct CDR3 sequences, and its top ten clones hold around 1.6%. This rearrangement joins TRBV29-1 to TRBJ2-7. The source material was naive CXCR3- CD8+ T cells from blood. The subset was: CD45RO-CCR7+CD27+CD95- naive CD8+ T cells lacking CXCR3 (TNR3-). The receptor was derived from a human donor in good health. Some clones in this sample may be carry-over from other donors' samples. The CDR3 sequence: CSPRRSTAYEQYF.